What follows describes a single T cell receptor beta chain. Germline V gene sequence: CDR1 DFQATT, CDR2 SNEGSKA (reference sequence). V dropped 7 bases and J dropped 1 base, with 7 bases sitting between them. CDR3 length: 11 residues. Libraries were prepared by immunoSEQ multiplex PCR; TCRdb keeps only in-frame clonotypes and omits some of them. The data contain roughly 380,000 clones, roughly 85% of them seen just once; the ten biggest clones take up more than 3%. These data originate in a study of blood T cell repertoires in COVID-19. The rearrangement links TRBV20-1 to TRBJ1-1, with D possibly being TRBD1 (5 bases). The sequence was collected from a woman in her late teens or twenties with acute or convalescent COVID-19. The specimen sequenced was peripheral blood. The CDR3 sequence is CSVQGNTEAFF. The CDR3 coding sequence is TGCAGTGTCCAGGGGAACACTGAAGCTTTCTTT.